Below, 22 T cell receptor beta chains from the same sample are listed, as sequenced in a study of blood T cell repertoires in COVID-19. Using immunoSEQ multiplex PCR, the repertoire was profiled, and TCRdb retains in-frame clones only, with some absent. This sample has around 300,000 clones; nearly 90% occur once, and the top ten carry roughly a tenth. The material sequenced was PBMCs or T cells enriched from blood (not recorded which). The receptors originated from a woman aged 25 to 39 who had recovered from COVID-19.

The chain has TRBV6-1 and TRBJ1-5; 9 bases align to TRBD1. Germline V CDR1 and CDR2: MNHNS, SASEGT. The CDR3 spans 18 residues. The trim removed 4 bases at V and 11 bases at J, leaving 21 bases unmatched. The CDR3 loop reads CASSGNYVPGQGSEAQHF. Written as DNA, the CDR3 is TGTGCCAGCAGTGGCAATTACGTCCCGGGACAGGGCTCCGAGGCCCAGCATTTT.

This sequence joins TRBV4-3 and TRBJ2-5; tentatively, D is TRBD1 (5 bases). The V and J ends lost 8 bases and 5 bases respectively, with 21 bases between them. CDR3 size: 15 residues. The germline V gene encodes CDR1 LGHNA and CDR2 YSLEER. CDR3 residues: CASQSTGSPGETQYF. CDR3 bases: TGCGCCAGCCAAAGCACCGGGTCGCCAGGGGAGACCCAGTACTTC.

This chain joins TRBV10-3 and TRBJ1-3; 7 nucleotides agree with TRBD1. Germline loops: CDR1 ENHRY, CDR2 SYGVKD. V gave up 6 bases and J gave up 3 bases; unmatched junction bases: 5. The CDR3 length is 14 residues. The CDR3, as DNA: TGTGCCATCAGACAGGGGATCTTTGGAAACACCATATATTTT. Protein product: CAIRQGIFGNTIYF.

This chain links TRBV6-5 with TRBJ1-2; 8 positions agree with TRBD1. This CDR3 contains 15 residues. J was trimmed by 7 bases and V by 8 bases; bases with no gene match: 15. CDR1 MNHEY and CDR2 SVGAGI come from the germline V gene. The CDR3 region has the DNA TGTGCCAGCTATATAGACGGACAGGGATCGGGTGGCTACACCTTC. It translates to CASYIDGQGSGGYTF.

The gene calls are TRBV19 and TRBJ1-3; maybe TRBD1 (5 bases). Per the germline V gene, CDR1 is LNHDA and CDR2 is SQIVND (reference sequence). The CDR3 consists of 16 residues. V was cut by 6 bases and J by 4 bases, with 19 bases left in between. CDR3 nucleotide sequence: TGTGCCAGTAGCCGAAGATTAGCGGGGCCAGGAAACACCATATATTTT. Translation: CASSRRLAGPGNTIYF.

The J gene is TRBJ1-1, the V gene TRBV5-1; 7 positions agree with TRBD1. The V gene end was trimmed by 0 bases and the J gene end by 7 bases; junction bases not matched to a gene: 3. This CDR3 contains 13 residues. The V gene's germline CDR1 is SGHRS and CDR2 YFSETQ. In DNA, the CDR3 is TGCGCCAGCAGCTTGGCCAACAGGGGTGAAGCTTTCTTT. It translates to CASSLANRGEAFF.

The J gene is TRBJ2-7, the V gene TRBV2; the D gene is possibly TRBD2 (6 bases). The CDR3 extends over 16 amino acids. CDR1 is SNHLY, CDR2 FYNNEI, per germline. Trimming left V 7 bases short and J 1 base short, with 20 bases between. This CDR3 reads CASITPGLADSYEQYF. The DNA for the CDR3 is TGTGCCAGCATTACCCCGGGACTCGCCGATTCCTACGAGCAGTACTTC.

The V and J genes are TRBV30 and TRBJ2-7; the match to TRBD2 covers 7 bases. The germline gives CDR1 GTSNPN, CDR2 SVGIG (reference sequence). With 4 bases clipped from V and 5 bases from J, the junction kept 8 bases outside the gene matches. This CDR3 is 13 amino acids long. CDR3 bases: TGTGCCTGGAAACGGGGGGTCTCTAACGAGCAGTACTTC. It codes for CAWKRGVSNEQYF.

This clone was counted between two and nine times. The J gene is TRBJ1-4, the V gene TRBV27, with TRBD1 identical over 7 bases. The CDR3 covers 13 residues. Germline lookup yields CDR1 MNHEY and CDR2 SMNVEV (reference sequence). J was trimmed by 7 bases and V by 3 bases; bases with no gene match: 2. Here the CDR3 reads CASSFNRGEKLFF. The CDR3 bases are TGTGCCAGCAGTTTCAACAGGGGTGAAAAACTGTTTTTT.

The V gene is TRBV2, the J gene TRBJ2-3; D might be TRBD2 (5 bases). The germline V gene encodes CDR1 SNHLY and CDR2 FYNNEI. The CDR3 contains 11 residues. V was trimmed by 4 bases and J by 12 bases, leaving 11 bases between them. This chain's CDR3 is CASSVTEGQYF. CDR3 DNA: TGTGCCAGCAGTGTTACCGAGGGCCAGTATTTT.

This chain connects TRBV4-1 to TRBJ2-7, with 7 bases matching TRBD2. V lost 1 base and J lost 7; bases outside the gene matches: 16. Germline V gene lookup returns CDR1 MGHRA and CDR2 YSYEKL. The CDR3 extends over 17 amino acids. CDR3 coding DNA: TGCGCCAGCAGCCAAGGTATGCTACGGGAGGCAGGGAGGGAGCAGTACTTC. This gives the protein CASSQGMLREAGREQYF.

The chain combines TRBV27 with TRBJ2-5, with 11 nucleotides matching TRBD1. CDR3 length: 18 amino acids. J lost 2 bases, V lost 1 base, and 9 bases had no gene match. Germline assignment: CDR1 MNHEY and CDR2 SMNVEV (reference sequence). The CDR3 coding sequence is TGTGCCAGCAGTTTATTCTTTACTGGGACAGGGGGACAAGAGACCCAGTACTTC. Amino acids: CASSLFFTGTGGQETQYF.

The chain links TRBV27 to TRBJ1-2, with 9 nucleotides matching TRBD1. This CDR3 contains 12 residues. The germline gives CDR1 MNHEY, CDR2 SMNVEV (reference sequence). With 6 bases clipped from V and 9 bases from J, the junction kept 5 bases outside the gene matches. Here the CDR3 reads CASRSDRGSYTF. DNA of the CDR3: TGTGCCAGCAGGTCGGACAGGGGTAGCTACACCTTC.

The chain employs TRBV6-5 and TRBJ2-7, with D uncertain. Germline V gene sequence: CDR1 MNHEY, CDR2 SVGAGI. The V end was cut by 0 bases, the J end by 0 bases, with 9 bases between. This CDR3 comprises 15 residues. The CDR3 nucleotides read TGTGCCAGCAGTTACTCGCGCCTTAGCTCCTACGAGCAGTACTTC. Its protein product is CASSYSRLSSYEQYF.

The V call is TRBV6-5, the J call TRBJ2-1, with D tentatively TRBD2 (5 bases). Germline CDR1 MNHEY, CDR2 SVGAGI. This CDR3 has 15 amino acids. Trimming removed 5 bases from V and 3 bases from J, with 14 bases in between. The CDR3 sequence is CASSTPSGGYNEQFF. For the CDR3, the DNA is TGTGCCAGCAGTACCCCCAGCGGCGGCTACAATGAGCAGTTCTTC.

This CDR3 is CASSLAGSTYEQYF. The CDR3 region has the DNA TGTGCCAGCAGCCTCGCAGGGTCAACCTACGAGCAGTACTTC. The chain combines TRBV7-9 with TRBJ2-7, with a possible D match to TRBD1 (5 bases). Germline values: CDR1 SEHNR, CDR2 FQNEAQ (reference sequence). This CDR3 comprises 14 residues. V lost 5 bases and J lost 2, with 13 bases in between.

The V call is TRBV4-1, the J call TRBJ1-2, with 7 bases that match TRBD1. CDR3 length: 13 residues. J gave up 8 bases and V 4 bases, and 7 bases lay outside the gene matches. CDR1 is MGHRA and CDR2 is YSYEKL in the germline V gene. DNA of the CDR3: TGCGCCAGCAGCCGAACAGGGGATCGGGGCTACACCTTC. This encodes CASSRTGDRGYTF.

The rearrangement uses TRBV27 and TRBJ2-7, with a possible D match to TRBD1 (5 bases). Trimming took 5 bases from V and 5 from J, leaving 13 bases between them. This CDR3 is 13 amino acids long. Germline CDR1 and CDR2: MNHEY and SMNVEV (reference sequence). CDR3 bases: TGTGCCAGCAGTAGTCTAGGGGCCCACGAGCAGTACTTC. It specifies CASSSLGAHEQYF.

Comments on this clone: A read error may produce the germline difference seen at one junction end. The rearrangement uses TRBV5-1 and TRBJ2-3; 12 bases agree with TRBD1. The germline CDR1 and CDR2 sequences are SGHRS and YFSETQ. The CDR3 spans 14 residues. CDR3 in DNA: TGCGCCAGCAGCGGGACAGGGGGCACGGATACGCAGTATTTT. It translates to CASSGTGGTDTQYF.

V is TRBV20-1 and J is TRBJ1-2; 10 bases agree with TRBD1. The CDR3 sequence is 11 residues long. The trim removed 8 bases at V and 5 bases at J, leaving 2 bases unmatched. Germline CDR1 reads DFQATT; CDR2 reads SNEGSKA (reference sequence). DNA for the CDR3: TGCAGTAGGACAGGGGGTTATGGCTACACCTTC. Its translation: CSRTGGYGYTF.

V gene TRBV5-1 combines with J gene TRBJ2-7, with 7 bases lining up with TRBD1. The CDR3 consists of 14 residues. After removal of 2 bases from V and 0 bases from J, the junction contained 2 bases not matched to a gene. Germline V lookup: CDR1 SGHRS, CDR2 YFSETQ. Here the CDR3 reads CASSFRQGSYEQYF. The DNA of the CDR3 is TGCGCCAGCAGCTTTCGACAGGGCTCCTACGAGCAGTACTTC.

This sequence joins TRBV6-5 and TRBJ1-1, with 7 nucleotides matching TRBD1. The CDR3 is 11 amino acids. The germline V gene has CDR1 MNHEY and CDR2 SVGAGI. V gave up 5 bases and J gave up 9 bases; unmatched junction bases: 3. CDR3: CASSQTGKAFF. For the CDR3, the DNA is TGTGCCAGCAGTCAGACAGGGAAAGCTTTCTTT.